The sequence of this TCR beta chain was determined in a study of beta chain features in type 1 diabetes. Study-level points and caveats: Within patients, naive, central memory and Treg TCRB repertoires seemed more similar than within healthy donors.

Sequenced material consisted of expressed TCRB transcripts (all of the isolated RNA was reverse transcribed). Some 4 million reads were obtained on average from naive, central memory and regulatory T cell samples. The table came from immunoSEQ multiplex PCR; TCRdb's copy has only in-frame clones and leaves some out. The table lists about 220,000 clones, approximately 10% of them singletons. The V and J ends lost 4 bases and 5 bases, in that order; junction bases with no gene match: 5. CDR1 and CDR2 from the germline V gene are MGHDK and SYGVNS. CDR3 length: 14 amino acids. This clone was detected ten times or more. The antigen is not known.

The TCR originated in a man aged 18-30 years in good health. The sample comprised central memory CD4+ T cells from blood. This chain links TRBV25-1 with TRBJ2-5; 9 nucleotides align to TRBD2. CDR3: CASSGSSGSETQYF. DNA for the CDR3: TGTGCCAGCAGTGGAAGTAGCGGGAGTGAGACCCAGTACTTC. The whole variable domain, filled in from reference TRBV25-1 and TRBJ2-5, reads EADIYQTPRYLVIGTGKKITLECSQTMGHDKMYWYQQDPGMELHLIHYSYGVNSTEKGDLSSESTVSRIRTEHFPLTLESARPSHTSQYLCASSGSSGSETQYFGPGTRLLVL.